The 15 T cell receptor beta chains listed next were all sequenced from one sample in a study of blood T cells in healthy people across ages. With a J-beta primer mix and a sample-barcoded 5' primer, a second PCR ran roughly 6 to 11 cycles. TCRdb fed the 5' RACE reads into MiXCR, producing one record per CDR3 protein. The sample consists of over a million distinct CDR3 sequences, roughly 64% of them appearing once. Sample: blood. The receptors stem from a man aged 18 to 30 in good health.

This sequence joins TRBV9 and TRBJ1-1; D is uncertain. The germline V and J ends were trimmed by 4 bases and 11 bases, with 18 bases remaining between them. This CDR3 contains 13 residues. Germline V gene lookup returns CDR1 SGDLS and CDR2 YYNGEE. The CDR3 DNA reads as TGTGCCAGCAGCACAGAGCCCGGGGTAGGGGCTTTCTTT. Translating gives CASSTEPGVGAFF.

The chain employs TRBV7-9 and TRBJ2-5; TRBD1 aligns across 11 bases. Trimming removed 6 bases from V and 11 bases from J; junction bases left unmatched: 14. There are 15 residues in the CDR3. Germline assignment: CDR1 SEHNR and CDR2 FQNEAQ (reference sequence). DNA of the CDR3: TGTGCCAGCAGTTTCGGACAGGGGGCGCGCAATGAGCAGTACTTC. Encoded protein: CASSFGQGARNEQYF.

This clonotype was seen a few times. This chain joins TRBV15 and TRBJ2-3, with 8 bases matching TRBD2. The CDR3 has 16 residues. Germline lookup yields CDR1 LNHNV and CDR2 YYDKDF (reference sequence). With 3 bases clipped from V and 2 bases from J, the junction kept 7 bases outside the gene matches. The CDR3 loop is CATSRGSGGPTDTQYF. In DNA form, the CDR3 reads TGTGCCACCAGCAGGGGATCGGGGGGGCCCACAGATACGCAGTATTTT.

This clonotype was found a few times. The rearrangement uses TRBV10-3 and TRBJ2-6, with D possibly TRBD2 on 6 matching bases. Germline V lookup: CDR1 ENHRY, CDR2 SYGVKD. This CDR3 is 17 amino acids long. The V end was cut by 0 bases, the J end by 2 bases, with 11 bases between. CDR3 in amino acids: CAISESGTYAGANVLTF. The CDR3 DNA follows: TGTGCCATCAGTGAGTCGGGGACTTACGCTGGGGCCAACGTCCTGACTTTC.

This clonotype was recorded once. The chain employs TRBV19 and TRBJ2-1; the D is unclear. The last part of the DNA fits TRBJ2-7 better; the J call may be wrong. From germline, CDR1 is LNHDA and CDR2 SQIVND (reference sequence). The CDR3 has 14 residues. CDR3 region: CASNSQTSTYEQYF. The CDR3 coding sequence is TGTGCCAGTAATTCCCAGACCTCGACTTACGAGCAGTACTTC.

The chain couples TRBV12-3 or TRBV12-4 to TRBJ1-1, with unresolved D. The CDR3 has 15 amino acids. Trimming took 1 base from V and 6 from J, leaving 15 bases between them. The CDR3 is CASSLGFGETAEAFF. CDR3 coding DNA: TGTGCCAGCAGTTTAGGGTTTGGAGAAACAGCTGAAGCTTTCTTT.

The V call is TRBV20-1, the J call TRBJ2-3, with 10 positions matching TRBD2. The germline CDR1 and CDR2 sequences are DFQATT and SNEGSKA (reference sequence). The CDR3 covers 18 residues. The V segment lost 2 bases and the J segment 2 bases; nucleotides outside the gene matches: 13. The CDR3 coding sequence is TGCAGTGCTAGAACCTACAACGCCCTAGCGGGGGACACAGATACGCAGTATTTT. Encoded protein: CSARTYNALAGDTDTQYF.

As to this clonotype: A read error may account for a junction end that differs from germline. This chain joins TRBV7-9 and TRBJ2-7, with 7 bases identical to TRBD1. With the DNA end fitting TRBJ2-5 better, the J assignment may be wrong. The CDR3 has 13 residues. Looked up from germline, CDR1 is SEHNR and CDR2 is FQNEAQ (reference sequence). CDR3 DNA: TGTGTCAGCAGCCTCGACAGGGCTGAGACCCAGTACTTC. Translated, it gives CVSSLDRAETQYF.

The chain joins TRBV6-1 to TRBJ1-2, with unresolved D. V lost 0 bases and J lost 0, with 8 bases in between. The CDR3 runs 15 residues. Germline lookup yields CDR1 MNHNS and CDR2 SASEGT. CDR3 loop: CASSEASSPNYGYTF. The CDR3 DNA is TGTGCCAGCAGTGAAGCGTCGAGCCCTAACTATGGCTACACCTTC.

The chain uses TRBV11-2 and TRBJ2-5; D is possibly TRBD1 (7 bases). The closer fit of TRBJ2-7 to the DNA end suggests the J call may be wrong. This CDR3 region has 15 residues. Germline V gives CDR1 SGHAT, CDR2 FQNNGV. CDR3 nucleotide sequence: TGTGCCAGCAGCTGGCGACAGGGAAGGGGAGGCGAGCAGTACTTC. This translates into CASSWRQGRGGEQYF.

This clonotype was counted a few times. CDR3 bases: TGCGCCAGCAGTGATCTAGCGGGGGGGCGGGAGACCCAGTACTTC. Amino acid sequence: CASSDLAGGRETQYF. The rearrangement joins TRBV4-1 to TRBJ2-5, with 12 bases identical to TRBD2. J was trimmed by 5 bases and V by 6 bases; bases with no gene match: 7. CDR1 and CDR2 (germline): MGHRA, YSYEKL. The CDR3 consists of 15 residues.

This sequence joins TRBV4-2 and TRBJ2-3; a possible D gene is TRBD1 (6 bases). The CDR3 is made up of 18 amino acids. Germline V gene sequence: CDR1 LGHNA, CDR2 YNFKEQ. Deletions cut 4 bases from V and 3 bases from J, with 23 bases between. CDR3 loop: CASSPRRVMGAQTDTQYF. CDR3 coding DNA: TGTGCCAGCAGCCCAAGGCGAGTAATGGGGGCGCAGACAGATACGCAGTATTTT.

The table lists this clonotype with a few counts. The chain recombines TRBV11-1 with TRBJ2-1; tentatively, D is TRBD1 or TRBD2 (5 bases each). From germline, CDR1 is SGHAT and CDR2 FQDESV (reference sequence). The CDR3 has 15 residues. The V gene lost 3 bases and the J gene lost 7 bases, with 16 bases spanning the gap. CDR3: CASSFEGIVLNEQFF. CDR3 nucleotide sequence: TGTGCCAGCAGCTTCGAGGGGATTGTATTGAATGAGCAGTTCTTC.

This clonotype was found once. V is TRBV6-2 or TRBV6-3 and J is TRBJ2-1; the D is unclear. V lost 10 bases to trimming and J lost 0 bases, with 13 bases between them. The V gene's germline CDR1 is MNHEY and CDR2 SVGEGT. CDR3 length: 14 residues. The CDR3 spells CATKGGLSYNEQFF. CDR3 DNA sequence: TGTGCCACCAAAGGTGGGCTCTCCTACAATGAGCAGTTCTTC.

This clonotype turned up a few times. CDR3 loop: CASSPGTAVGDTQYF. Written as DNA, the CDR3 is TGTGCCAGCAGCCCAGGGACTGCAGTAGGAGATACGCAGTATTTT. The chain employs TRBV7-9 and TRBJ2-3, with D perhaps matching TRBD2 (6 bases). Trimming removed 5 bases from V and 5 bases from J, with 17 bases in between. CDR1 is SEHNR and CDR2 is FQNEAQ in the germline V gene (reference sequence). The CDR3 spans 15 residues.